The 26 T cell receptor beta chains given below trace back to one sample, sequenced in a study of T-cell memory formation after mild COVID-19. TCRdb reanalysed the 5' RACE reads using MiXCR and keeps one entry per CDR3 protein. The sample records more than 120,000 distinct CDR3 sequences, 19% being singletons. Material: PBMCs or a T cell subset sorted from them (not recorded which). These receptors all stem from an adult woman who had mild COVID-19 (a few samples of this study predate the infection). Cell type and time point are not known.

The CDR3 DNA reads as TGCAGCGTTGATCGTAGTGACTATGGCTACACCTTC. Protein sequence: CSVDRSDYGYTF. The chain has TRBV29-1 and TRBJ1-2; D call uncertain. Trimming left V 3 bases short and J 3 bases short, with 8 bases between. CDR3 length equals 12 residues. Germline V gene sequence: CDR1 SQVTM, CDR2 ANQGSEA. Full variable domain (remainder filled in from reference TRBV29-1 and TRBJ1-2): SAVISQKPSRDICQRGTSLTIQCQVDSQVTMMFWYRQQPGQSLTLIATANQGSEATYESGFVIDKFPISRPNLTFSTLTVSNMSPEDSSIYLCSVDRSDYGYTFGSGTRLTVV.

This clonotype has a count of ten or more. J is TRBJ2-1 and V is TRBV5-1, with 8 nucleotides matching TRBD1. The CDR3 is 14 residues long. The J segment lost 7 bases and the V segment lost 4 bases, leaving 7 bases of the junction unmatched. CDR1 SGHRS and CDR2 YFSETQ come from the germline V gene. The CDR3 DNA is TGCGCCAGCAGCGGAGGGGACAGGACAAATGAGCAGTTCTTC. Encoded protein: CASSGGDRTNEQFF.

The chain combines TRBV3-1 with TRBJ2-7; tentative D call: TRBD2 (7 bases). The CDR3 is 11 residues long. Trimming removed 3 bases from V and 12 bases from J, with 12 bases in between. Germline-derived CDR1 and CDR2 are LGHDT and YNNKEL (reference sequence). The DNA of the CDR3 is TGTGCCAGCAGCCAGGGAGGGACAATGTACTTC. Translated, it gives CASSQGGTMYF.

V usage is TRBV20-1 and J usage is TRBJ2-3; 14 bases map to TRBD2. The CDR3 length is 14 residues. The germline gives CDR1 DFQATT, CDR2 SNEGSKA (reference sequence). With V trimmed by 6 bases and J by 8 bases, 7 bases remained unmatched. The chain's CDR3 is CSAPGTSGSGTQYF. The CDR3 DNA is TGCAGTGCCCCCGGGACTAGCGGGAGTGGTACGCAGTATTTT.

This sequence joins TRBV11-1 and TRBJ2-1; D ambiguous. This CDR3 has 12 amino acids. Deletions cut 5 bases from V and 7 bases from J, with 9 bases between. Germline lookup yields CDR1 SGHAT and CDR2 FQDESV (reference sequence). As DNA, the CDR3 is TGTGCCAGCAGCCCGGAAAGGAATGAGCAGTTCTTC. It specifies CASSPERNEQFF.

This chain connects TRBV24-1 to TRBJ2-5; TRBD2 matches at 7 bases. J lost 0 bases, V lost 5 bases, and 2 bases had no gene match. The CDR3 length is 14 residues. Germline V gene data show CDR1 as KGHDR and CDR2 as SFDVKD. The DNA of the CDR3 is TGTGCCACCAGTGCGGGAGGTAACCAAGAGACCCAGTACTTC. It translates to CATSAGGNQETQYF.

CDR3 in DNA: TGTGCCAGCAAAGGCAGTCTTAATGAAAAACTGTTTTTT. Translating gives CASKGSLNEKLFF. The V call is TRBV7-6, the J call TRBJ1-4, with D unclear. Germline assignment: CDR1 SGHVS and CDR2 FNYEAQ. The CDR3 is made up of 13 amino acids. V lost 7 bases, J lost 4 bases, and 10 bases lay in between.

To note about this clonotype: The junction and the germline gene differ at one end; a read error may be behind it. The chain couples TRBV12-3 or TRBV12-4 to TRBJ2-1; possibly TRBD2 for D (5 bases). This CDR3 contains 16 residues. The CDR3 nucleotides are TGTGCCAGCAGTTTCATCCCGGGAACTGTTCGAGATGAGCAGCTCTTC. This encodes CASSFIPGTVRDEQLF.

The rearrangement uses TRBV3-1 and TRBJ2-7; D is undetermined. The ends were cut back, 3 bases at V and 2 bases at J, with 8 bases in the middle. The V gene's germline CDR1 is LGHDT and CDR2 YNNKEL (reference sequence). The CDR3 sequence is 13 residues long. Here the CDR3 DNA reads TGTGCCAGCAGCCAGAGAAACACCTACGAGCAGTACTTC. It encodes CASSQRNTYEQYF.

The chain employs TRBV4-3 and TRBJ1-1; D possibly corresponds to TRBD1 (5 bases). This CDR3 has 14 amino acids. Trimming took off 3 bases at V and 7 bases at J, with 15 bases between the two ends. The germline V gene has CDR1 LGHNA and CDR2 YSLEER. The CDR3 is CASSQGTIGVEAFF. The CDR3 DNA follows: TGCGCCAGCAGCCAGGGGACGATAGGTGTTGAAGCTTTCTTT.

The V call is TRBV2, the J call TRBJ2-5; maybe TRBD1 (5 bases). V shed 8 bases and J shed 1 base, with 17 bases lying between them. Looked up from germline, CDR1 is SNHLY and CDR2 is FYNNEI. This CDR3 has 15 residues. CDR3 coding DNA: TGTGCCAGCGCTCAGGGCAGGTTGGCCCAAGAGACCCAGTACTTC. Protein: CASAQGRLAQETQYF. Looking up the rest from reference TRBV2 and TRBJ2-5 gives the full variable domain: EPEVTQTPSHQVTQMGQEVILRCVPISNHLYFYWYRQILGQKVEFLVSFYNNEISEKSEIFDDQFSVERPDGSNFTLKIRSTKLEDSAMYFCASAQGRLAQETQYFGPGTRLLVL.

This clonotype was observed a handful of times. The rearrangement joins TRBV6-2 or TRBV6-3 to TRBJ1-2; D is possibly TRBD1 (6 bases). CDR3 size: 13 residues. CDR1 is MNHEY and CDR2 is SVGEGT in the germline V gene. Trimming removed 6 bases at V and 7 bases at J, with 15 bases between. The CDR3 reads CASSLTGNSGYTF. The CDR3 region has the DNA TGTGCCAGCAGCCTTACAGGGAATAGTGGCTACACCTTC.

This clonotype was seen ten or more times. The V gene is TRBV7-2, the J gene TRBJ2-4, with a possible D match to TRBD2 (6 bases). V shed 2 bases and J shed 0 bases, with 20 bases lying between them. Germline V gene data show CDR1 as SGHTA and CDR2 as FQGNSA. The CDR3 loop spans 19 amino acids. As DNA, the CDR3 is TGTGCCAGCAGCTTACGGGATGGAACGGGAGCGTTAGCCAAAAACATTCAGTACTTC. Translation: CASSLRDGTGALAKNIQYF.

V is TRBV12-3 or TRBV12-4 and J is TRBJ2-7, with D tentatively TRBD1 (5 bases). V shed 6 bases and J shed 6 bases, with 15 bases lying between them. This CDR3 is built from 13 residues. In DNA form, the CDR3 reads TGTGCCAGCAGCCGAGAGCAGGGCTCCGAGCAGTACTTC. This translates into CASSREQGSEQYF.

The chain links TRBV5-1 to TRBJ1-3, with 9 bases fitting TRBD1. This CDR3 contains 15 residues. Germline CDR1 SGHRS, CDR2 YFSETQ. V was clipped by 4 bases and J by 2 bases; unmatched bases: 4. The CDR3 DNA sequence: TGCGCCAGCAGCGTGGGACAGGGCACTGGAAACACCATATATTTT. The encoded protein is CASSVGQGTGNTIYF.

In this sample, this clonotype turned up a few times. This chain uses TRBV3-1 with TRBJ2-1; tentatively, D is TRBD1 or TRBD2 (6 bases each). The ends were cut back, 4 bases at V and 5 bases at J, with 24 bases in the middle. Looked up from germline, CDR1 is LGHDT and CDR2 is YNNKEL (reference sequence). There are 18 residues in the CDR3. This chain's CDR3 is CASSRVLGGGTPHNEQFF. DNA for the CDR3: TGTGCCAGCAGCCGAGTTCTAGGAGGGGGGACGCCCCACAATGAGCAGTTCTTC.

This clonotype was observed a few times. The CDR3 here is CSVGLGGSYEQYF. CDR3 nucleotide sequence: TGCAGCGTTGGCCTAGGGGGCTCCTACGAGCAGTACTTC. The chain employs TRBV29-1 and TRBJ2-7, with D possibly TRBD1 on 6 matching bases. This CDR3 region has 13 residues. V dropped 4 bases and J dropped 0 bases, with 10 bases sitting between them. Germline-derived CDR1 and CDR2 are SQVTM and ANQGSEA.

This clonotype showed up just a few times. V is TRBV7-2 and J is TRBJ2-7, with D unresolved. Germline loops: CDR1 SGHTA, CDR2 FQGNSA. This CDR3 is built from 14 residues. The germline V and J ends were trimmed by 1 base and 4 bases, with 11 bases remaining between them. The CDR3 reads CASSLDAEIYEQYF. The CDR3 DNA is TGTGCCAGCAGCTTAGATGCAGAGATATACGAGCAGTACTTC.

The chain joins TRBV5-8 to TRBJ1-2; a possible D gene is TRBD1 (6 bases). V was shortened by 4 bases and J by 8 bases, with 21 bases between the two germline ends. The CDR3 is 15 residues long. In germline, CDR1 is SGHTS, CDR2 YDEGEE. The CDR3 DNA is TGTGCCAGCAGCCCGACTTTAAATATTCAGGGGGGCTACACCTTC. This sequence encodes CASSPTLNIQGGYTF.

To note about this clonotype: A single base separates this from a much larger clone, so it may be a read error. The chain is built from TRBV7-3 and TRBJ2-3; 8 nucleotides line up with TRBD2. The V segment lost 2 bases and the J segment 4 bases; nucleotides outside the gene matches: 5. Germline assignment: CDR1 SGHTA and CDR2 FQGTGA. The CDR3 length is 15 residues. CDR3 bases: TGTGCCAGCAGCTTAGCCGGGAGGGCCGCAGATACGCAGTATTTT. Residues: CASSLAGRAADTQYF.

The chain uses TRBV4-2 and TRBJ2-2; D is unclear. The V and J ends lost 0 bases and 6 bases respectively, with 14 bases between them. Germline V gene lookup returns CDR1 LGHNA and CDR2 YNFKEQ. The CDR3 is 16 residues long. In nucleotides, the CDR3 is TGTGCCAGCAGCCAAGATCCAGGTTGGACCCCCGGGGAGCTGTTTTTT. It yields the protein CASSQDPGWTPGELFF.

This clonotype turned up a few times. The V call is TRBV7-2, the J call TRBJ2-7; no clear D gene. Trimming took 5 bases from V and 2 from J, leaving 16 bases between them. The CDR3 contains 15 residues. Germline assignment: CDR1 SGHTA and CDR2 FQGNSA. CDR3 residues: CASSRTEGLTYEQYF. Written as DNA, the CDR3 is TGTGCCAGCAGCCGCACAGAAGGCCTAACCTACGAGCAGTACTTC.

The rearrangement joins TRBV7-9 to TRBJ2-2, with D tentatively TRBD2 (5 bases). The length of the CDR3 is 16 residues. V lost 5 bases to trimming and J lost 5 bases, with 18 bases between them. CDR1 and CDR2 from the germline V gene are SEHNR and FQNEAQ (reference sequence). For the CDR3, the DNA is TGTGCCAGCAGCCAGAGGGCAGCGGTGAAGACCGGGGAGCTGTTTTTT. Protein product: CASSQRAAVKTGELFF.

V usage is TRBV18 and J usage is TRBJ1-5, with a tentative D call TRBD1 (5 bases). The CDR3 loop spans 14 amino acids. CDR1 and CDR2 (germline): KGHSH, LQKENI. V lost 2 bases, J lost 4 bases, and 9 bases lay in between. CDR3 in DNA: TGTGCCAGCTCACCAGTGGGGGGTAATCAGCCCCAGCATTTT. Encoded protein: CASSPVGGNQPQHF.

This rearrangement joins TRBV5-1 to TRBJ2-5; D gene ambiguous. Germline lookup yields CDR1 SGHRS and CDR2 YFSETQ. Trimming removed 0 bases from V and 2 bases from J, with 11 bases in between. The CDR3 has 15 residues. CDR3 DNA: TGCGCCAGCAGCTTGGACCCCAGCGCTCAAGAGACCCAGTACTTC. Its protein product is CASSLDPSAQETQYF.

A few counts support this clonotype. The rearrangement uses TRBV12-3 or TRBV12-4 and TRBJ1-1; D is ambiguous. This CDR3 contains 14 residues. V lost 0 bases, J lost 8 bases, and 13 bases lay in between. CDR3 in DNA: TGTGCCAGCAGTTTAGCAGGACTACACCTGGAAGCTTTCTTT. Translated, it gives CASSLAGLHLEAFF.